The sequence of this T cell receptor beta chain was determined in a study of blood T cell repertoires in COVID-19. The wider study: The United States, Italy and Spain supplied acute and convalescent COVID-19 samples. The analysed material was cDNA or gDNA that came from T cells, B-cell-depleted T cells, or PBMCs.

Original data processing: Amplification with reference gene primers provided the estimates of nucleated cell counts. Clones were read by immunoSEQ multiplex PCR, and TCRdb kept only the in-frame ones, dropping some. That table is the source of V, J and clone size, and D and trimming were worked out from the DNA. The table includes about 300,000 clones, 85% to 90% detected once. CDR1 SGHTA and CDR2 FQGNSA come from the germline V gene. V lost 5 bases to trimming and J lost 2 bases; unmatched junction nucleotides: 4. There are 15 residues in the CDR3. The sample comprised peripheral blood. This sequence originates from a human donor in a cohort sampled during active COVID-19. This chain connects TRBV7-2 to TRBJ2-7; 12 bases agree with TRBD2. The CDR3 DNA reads TGTGCCAGCAGCCAAACTAGCGGGAGGACCTACGAGCAGTACTTC. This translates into CASSQTSGRTYEQYF.